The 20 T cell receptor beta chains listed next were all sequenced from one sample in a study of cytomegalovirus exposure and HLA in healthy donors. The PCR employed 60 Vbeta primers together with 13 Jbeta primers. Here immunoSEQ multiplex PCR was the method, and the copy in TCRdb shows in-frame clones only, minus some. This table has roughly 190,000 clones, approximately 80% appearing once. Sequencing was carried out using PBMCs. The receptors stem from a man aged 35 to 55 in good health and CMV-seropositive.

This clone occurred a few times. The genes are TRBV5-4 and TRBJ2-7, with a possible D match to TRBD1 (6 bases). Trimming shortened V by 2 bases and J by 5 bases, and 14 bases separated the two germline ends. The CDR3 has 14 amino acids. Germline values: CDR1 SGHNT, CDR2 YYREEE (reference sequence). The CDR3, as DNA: TGTGCCAGCAGCTTCAACAGGGTACTGCACGAGCAGTACTTC. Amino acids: CASSFNRVLHEQYF.

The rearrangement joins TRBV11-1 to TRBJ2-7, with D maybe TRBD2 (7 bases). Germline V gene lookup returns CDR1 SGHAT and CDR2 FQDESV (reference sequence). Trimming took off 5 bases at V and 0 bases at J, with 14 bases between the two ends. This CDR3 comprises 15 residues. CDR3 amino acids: CASSTHRGASYEQYF. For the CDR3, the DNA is TGTGCCAGCAGCACTCACCGGGGGGCCTCCTACGAGCAGTACTTC.

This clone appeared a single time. The CDR3 region is CASSQGLRRDVETQYF. CDR3 nucleotides: TGCGCCAGCAGCCAAGGATTGCGGCGGGATGTAGAGACCCAGTACTTC. The chain joins TRBV4-3 to TRBJ2-5; D is perhaps TRBD2 (6 bases). CDR3 size: 16 residues. Germline CDR1 LGHNA, CDR2 YSLEER. The V end was cut by 1 base, the J end by 4 bases, with 16 bases between.

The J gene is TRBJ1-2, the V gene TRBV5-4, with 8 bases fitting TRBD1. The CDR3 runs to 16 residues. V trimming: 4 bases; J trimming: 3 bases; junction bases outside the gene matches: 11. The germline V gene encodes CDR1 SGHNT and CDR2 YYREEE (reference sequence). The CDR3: CASSPPGQGHYYGYTF. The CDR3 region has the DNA TGTGCCAGCAGCCCGCCCGGACAGGGACATTACTATGGCTACACCTTC.

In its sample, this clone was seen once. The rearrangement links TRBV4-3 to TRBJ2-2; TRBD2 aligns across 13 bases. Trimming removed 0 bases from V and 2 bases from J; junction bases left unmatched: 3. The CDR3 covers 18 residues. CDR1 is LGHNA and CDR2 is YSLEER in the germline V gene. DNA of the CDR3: TGCGCCAGCAGCCAAGATCCGGGACTAGCGGGAAACACCGGGGAGCTGTTTTTT. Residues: CASSQDPGLAGNTGELFF.

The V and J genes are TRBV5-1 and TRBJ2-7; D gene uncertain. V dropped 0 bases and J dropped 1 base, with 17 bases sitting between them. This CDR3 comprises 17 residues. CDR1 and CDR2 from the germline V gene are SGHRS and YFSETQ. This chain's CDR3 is CASSLAIDHLRSYEQYF. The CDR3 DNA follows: TGCGCCAGCAGCTTGGCCATAGATCACCTTCGGTCCTACGAGCAGTACTTC.

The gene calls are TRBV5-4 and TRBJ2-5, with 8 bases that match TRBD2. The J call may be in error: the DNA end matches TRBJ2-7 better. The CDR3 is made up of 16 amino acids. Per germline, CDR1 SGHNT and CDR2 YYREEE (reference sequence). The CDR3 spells CASSAGWRGASYEQYF. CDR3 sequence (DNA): TGTGCCAGCAGCGCGGGTTGGCGGGGGGCCTCCTACGAGCAGTACTTC.

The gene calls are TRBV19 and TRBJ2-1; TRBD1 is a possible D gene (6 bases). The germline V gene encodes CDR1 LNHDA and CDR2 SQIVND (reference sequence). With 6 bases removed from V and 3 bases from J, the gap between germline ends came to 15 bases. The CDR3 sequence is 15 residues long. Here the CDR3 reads CASRPGHGYYNEQFF. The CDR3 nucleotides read TGTGCCAGTAGACCGGGACACGGATACTACAATGAGCAGTTCTTC.

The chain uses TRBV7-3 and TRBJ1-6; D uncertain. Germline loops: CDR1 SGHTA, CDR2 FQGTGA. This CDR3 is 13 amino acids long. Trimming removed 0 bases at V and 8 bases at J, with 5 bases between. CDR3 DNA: TGTGCCAGCAGCTTAACGCCGGATTCACCCCTCCACTTT. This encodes CASSLTPDSPLHF.

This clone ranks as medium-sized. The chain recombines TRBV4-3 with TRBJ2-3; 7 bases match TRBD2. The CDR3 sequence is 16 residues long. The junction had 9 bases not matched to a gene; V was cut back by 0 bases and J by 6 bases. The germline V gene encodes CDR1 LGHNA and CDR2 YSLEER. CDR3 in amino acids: CASSQEVGEGRDTQYF. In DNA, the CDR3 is TGCGCCAGCAGCCAAGAAGTCGGGGAGGGCCGGGATACGCAGTATTTT.

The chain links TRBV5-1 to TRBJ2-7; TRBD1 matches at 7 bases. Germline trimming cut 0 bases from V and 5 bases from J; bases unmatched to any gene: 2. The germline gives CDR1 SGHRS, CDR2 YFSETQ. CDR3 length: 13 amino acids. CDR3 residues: CASSLEQGNEQYF. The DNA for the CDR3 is TGCGCCAGCAGCTTGGAACAGGGGAACGAGCAGTACTTC.

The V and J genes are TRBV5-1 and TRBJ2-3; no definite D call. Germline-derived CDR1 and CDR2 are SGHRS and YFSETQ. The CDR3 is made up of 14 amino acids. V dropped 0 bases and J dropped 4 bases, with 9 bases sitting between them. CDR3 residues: CASSLGVAADTQYF. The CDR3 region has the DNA TGCGCCAGCAGCTTGGGGGTAGCTGCAGATACGCAGTATTTT.

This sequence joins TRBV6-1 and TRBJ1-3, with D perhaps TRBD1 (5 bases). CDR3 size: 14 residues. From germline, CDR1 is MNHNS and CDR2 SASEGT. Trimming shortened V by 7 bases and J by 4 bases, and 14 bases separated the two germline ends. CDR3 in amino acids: CASTDRPSGNTIYF. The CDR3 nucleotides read TGTGCCAGCACCGACAGACCCTCGGGAAACACCATATATTTT.

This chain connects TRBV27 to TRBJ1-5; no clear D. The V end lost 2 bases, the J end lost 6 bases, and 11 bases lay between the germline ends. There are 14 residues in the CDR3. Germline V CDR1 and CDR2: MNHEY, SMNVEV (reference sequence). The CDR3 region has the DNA TGTGCCAGCAGTTTAGAGGCACGCAGTCAGCCCCAGCATTTT. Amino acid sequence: CASSLEARSQPQHF.

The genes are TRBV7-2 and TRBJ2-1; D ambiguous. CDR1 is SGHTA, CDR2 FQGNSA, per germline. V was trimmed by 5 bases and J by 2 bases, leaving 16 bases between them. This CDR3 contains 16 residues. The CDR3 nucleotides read TGTGCCAGCAGCCTTTTCGAGACTTATCCCTACAATGAGCAGTTCTTC. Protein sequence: CASSLFETYPYNEQFF.

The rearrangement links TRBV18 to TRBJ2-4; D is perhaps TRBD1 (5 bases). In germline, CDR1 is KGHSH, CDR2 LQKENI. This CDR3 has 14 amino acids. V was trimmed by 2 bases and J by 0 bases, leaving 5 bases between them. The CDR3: CASSPGAAKNIQYF. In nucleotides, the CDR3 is TGTGCCAGCTCACCAGGGGCAGCCAAAAACATTCAGTACTTC.

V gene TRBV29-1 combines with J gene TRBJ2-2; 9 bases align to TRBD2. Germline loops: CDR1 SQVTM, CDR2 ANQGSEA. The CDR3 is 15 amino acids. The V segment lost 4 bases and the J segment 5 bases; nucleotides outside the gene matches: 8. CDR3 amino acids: CSVGGGRASTGELFF. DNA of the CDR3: TGCAGCGTTGGGGGCGGGAGGGCCTCGACCGGGGAGCTGTTTTTT.

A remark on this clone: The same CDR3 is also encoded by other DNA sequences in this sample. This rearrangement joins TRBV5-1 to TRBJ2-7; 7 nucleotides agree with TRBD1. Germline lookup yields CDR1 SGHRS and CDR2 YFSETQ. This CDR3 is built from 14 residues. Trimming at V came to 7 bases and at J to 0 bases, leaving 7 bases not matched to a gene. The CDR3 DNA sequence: TGCGCCAGCTCCTTGGGGACAGCCTCCTACGAGCAGTACTTC. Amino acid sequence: CASSLGTASYEQYF.

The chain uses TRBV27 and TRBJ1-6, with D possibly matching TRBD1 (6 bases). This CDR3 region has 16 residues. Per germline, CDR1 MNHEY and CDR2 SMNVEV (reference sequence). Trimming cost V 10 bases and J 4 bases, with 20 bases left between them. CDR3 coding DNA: TGTGCCACCTCGACGGACAGCAGGTTTTATAATTCACCCCTCCACTTT. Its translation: CATSTDSRFYNSPLHF.

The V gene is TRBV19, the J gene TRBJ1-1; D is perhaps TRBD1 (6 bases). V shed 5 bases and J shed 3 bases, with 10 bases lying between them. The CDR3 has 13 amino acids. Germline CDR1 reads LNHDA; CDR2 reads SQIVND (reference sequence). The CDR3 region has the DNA TGTGCCAGTAGTTTAACAGGGTACACTGAAGCTTTCTTT. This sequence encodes CASSLTGYTEAFF.